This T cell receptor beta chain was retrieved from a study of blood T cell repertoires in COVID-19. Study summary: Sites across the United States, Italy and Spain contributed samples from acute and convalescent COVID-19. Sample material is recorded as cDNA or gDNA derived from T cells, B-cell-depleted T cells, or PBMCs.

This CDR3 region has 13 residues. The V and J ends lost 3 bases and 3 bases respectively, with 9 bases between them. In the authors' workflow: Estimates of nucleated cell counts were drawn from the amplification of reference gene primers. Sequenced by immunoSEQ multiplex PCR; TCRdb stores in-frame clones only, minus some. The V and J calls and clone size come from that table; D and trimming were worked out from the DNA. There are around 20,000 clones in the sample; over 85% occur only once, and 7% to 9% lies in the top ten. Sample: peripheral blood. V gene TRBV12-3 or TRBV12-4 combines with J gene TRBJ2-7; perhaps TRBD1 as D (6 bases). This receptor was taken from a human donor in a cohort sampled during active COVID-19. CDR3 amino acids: CASSFLGGYEQYF. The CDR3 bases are TGTGCCAGCAGTTTCTTAGGGGGCTACGAGCAGTACTTC.